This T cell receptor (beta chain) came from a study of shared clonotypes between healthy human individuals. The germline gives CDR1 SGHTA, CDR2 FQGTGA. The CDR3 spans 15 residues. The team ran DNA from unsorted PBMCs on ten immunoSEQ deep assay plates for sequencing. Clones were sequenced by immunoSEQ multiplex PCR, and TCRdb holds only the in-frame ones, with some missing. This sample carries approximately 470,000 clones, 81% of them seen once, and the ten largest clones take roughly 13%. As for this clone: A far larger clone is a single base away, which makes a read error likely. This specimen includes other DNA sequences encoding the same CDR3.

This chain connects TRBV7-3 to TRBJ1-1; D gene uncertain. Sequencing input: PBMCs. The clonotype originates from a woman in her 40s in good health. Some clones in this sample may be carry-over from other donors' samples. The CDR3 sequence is CASSLTRQENTEAFF. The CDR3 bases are TGTGCTAGCAGCTTAACCAGACAAGAGAACACTGAAGCTTTCTTT.